This record concerns one T cell receptor beta chain sequence. What antigen it recognizes has not been identified. No much larger clone is present one base from it, and per-base qualities are unavailable. The immunoSEQ Assay, a bias-controlled multiplex PCR, was used to amplify TCRbeta CDR3 regions from genomic DNA. The authors' analysis ran thus. Nucleated cell counts per sample were estimated from amplification of reference gene primers within the assay. Sequence reads were collapsed and filtered to measure the absolute abundance of every unique TCRbeta CDR3 rearrangement. For each sample, productive Simpson clonality was calculated as the square root of Simpson's diversity index over productive rearrangements. Imported from immuneACCESS, the table was reduced by TCRdb to in-frame sequences with V and J called. These copies leave out some clones; in studies compared against another copy, an unresolved V gene accounts for under half, and the cause of the remainder is not known. The DNA was the basis for D and trimming; V, J and clone size are from that table. Here the sample has hundreds of thousands of clones; around nine tenths occur a single time. The top ten constitute about 6.1% of the sample.

The sample is drawn from a study of blood T cell repertoires in COVID-19 (dated by TCRdb to the early 2020s). In terms of the full investigation: Samples from collaborators originated in the United States, Italy and Spain and spanned both the acute and convalescent phases of COVID-19. The material from the prospective study consisted of cDNA or gDNA derived from T cells, B-cell-depleted T cells, or PBMCs. Deeply sampled blood TCRbeta repertoires from subjects exposed to, actively infected with, or recovered from COVID-19 were included in the dataset. The repertoires were released in a freely available public database meant as a resource for research on the immune response to SARS-CoV-2. The samples were drawn from two sources: the first 160 participants of the ongoing ImmuneRACE study, and 950 to 1,500 subjects contributed by 6 global collaborators. The sample metadata nearly always contained a de-identified subject ID, COVID-19 status, age in years and sex. Where available, HLA class I and class II types were obtained from metadata supplied by the sample provider rather than from assay-based typing.

In the prospective study, participants were about 18 to 90 years old, resided in 24 geographic areas of the United States, and were enrolled through a virtual design. To assign participants to cohorts, the prospective study relied on clinical history that participants themselves reported in a screening survey and a study questionnaire. Recovered participants in ImmuneRACE Cohort 3 were defined as having two consecutive negative NP/OP PCR tests, clearance from a healthcare professional, or resolution of symptoms. Each participant in the prospective study had whole blood, serum and a nasopharyngeal or oropharyngeal swab collected by mobile phlebotomists. Over a roughly 2-month period, participants in the prospective study had the option of providing additional blood draws and questionnaires. Prospective study blood samples were shipped either frozen or at room temperature before DNA extraction. The germline V gene sets CDR1 to SGHTA and CDR2 to FQGNSA. The trim is 3 bases for V and 7 bases for J, with a gap of 13 bases between the germline ends. From the cysteine through the phenylalanine, the CDR3 covers 14 amino acids. Of all the DNA, just the CDR3 is kept, 42 bases in frame from base 1.

Summary of the overall study and its limitations: How much clinical and demographic metadata was included differed by source and by participant, and the metadata was provided uncurated.

The chain links TRBV7-2 with TRBJ2-1; the D region possibly corresponds to TRBD2 (6 bases align). The source is a woman in her thirties or forties who had recovered from COVID-19. The sequenced sample consisted of PBMCs or T cells enriched from blood (not recorded which). The nucleotide sequence is given as TGTGCCAGCAGCTTCCAACGGGGGTGGAATGAGCAGTTCTTC. Translated, it reads CASSFQRGWNEQFF.